The 31 T cell receptor beta chains below were found in one sample sequenced in a study of shared clonotypes between healthy human individuals. The protocol was immunoSEQ multiplex PCR, while the TCRdb copy is restricted to in-frame clones and leaves out a portion. The table includes 650,000 to 700,000 clones, roughly 87% detected once. Sequenced input: memory CD8+ T cells from PBMCs. Noted subset: CD45RO+ cells pooled with CCR7-negative TemRA cells. All receptors derive from a man younger than 35 in good health. Some clones in this sample may be carry-over from other donors' samples.

V usage is TRBV7-2 and J usage is TRBJ2-2; no firm D call. Per germline, CDR1 SGHTA and CDR2 FQGNSA. The length of the CDR3 is 17 residues. Trimming removed 5 bases from V and 0 bases from J, with 16 bases in between. For the CDR3, the DNA is TGTGCCAGCAGCAGTATATTTCGAGACTCGAACACCGGGGAGCTGTTTTTT. Amino acid sequence: CASSSIFRDSNTGELFF.

This clone was counted a single time. Other DNA variants within this sample encode the same CDR3. The rearrangement uses TRBV9 and TRBJ2-7; D is possibly TRBD2 (6 bases). V lost 0 bases and J 3 bases, leaving 10 bases between the germline ends. The CDR3 has 14 residues. Germline V gene data show CDR1 as SGDLS and CDR2 as YYNGEE. CDR3 bases: TGTGCCAGCAGCGTAGCCGGGAGAGGCTACGAGCAGTACTTC. Amino acid sequence: CASSVAGRGYEQYF.

The chain combines TRBV19 with TRBJ1-5; D ambiguous. This CDR3 is 15 amino acids long. V lost 10 bases and J 0 bases, leaving 16 bases between the germline ends. CDR1 is LNHDA, CDR2 SQIVND, per germline (reference sequence). CDR3 protein: CATREGVYSNQPQHF. Here the CDR3 DNA reads TGTGCCACAAGAGAGGGAGTCTATAGCAATCAGCCCCAGCATTTT.

In this sample, this clone turned up once. V is TRBV27 and J is TRBJ2-7, with 9 nucleotides matching TRBD2. Germline CDR1 and CDR2: MNHEY and SMNVEV (reference sequence). The CDR3 extends over 13 amino acids. Trimming took 7 bases from V and 4 from J; bases not matched to a gene: 5. CDR3 sequence (DNA): TGTGCCAGCAAATCTAGCGGGGCGTACGAGCAGTACTTC. Amino acids: CASKSSGAYEQYF.

The rearrangement uses TRBV7-9 and TRBJ2-7; 13 positions agree with TRBD2. V was pared by 5 bases and J by 6 bases, with 13 bases of the junction left unmatched. The CDR3 is made up of 17 amino acids. Per the germline V gene, CDR1 is SEHNR and CDR2 is FQNEAQ (reference sequence). For the CDR3, the DNA is TGTGCCAGCAGCCCAAGACTAGCGGGAGGAGATTCTCTCGAGCAGTACTTC. This translates into CASSPRLAGGDSLEQYF.

The chain links TRBV28 to TRBJ2-7; D gene ambiguous. The CDR3 sequence is 19 residues long. Germline CDR1 MDHEN, CDR2 SYDVKM. The germline V and J ends were trimmed by 3 bases and 3 bases, with 27 bases remaining between them. The CDR3 DNA follows: TGTGCCAGCAGTTTCTTAATTGTGGTCAACGGCTCCCCCAACTACGAGCAGTACTTC. The encoded protein is CASSFLIVVNGSPNYEQYF.

Turning to this clone: Other DNA sequences in the same sample also yield this CDR3. V is TRBV27 and J is TRBJ2-3, with D hard to call. The V gene's germline CDR1 is MNHEY and CDR2 SMNVEV (reference sequence). The CDR3 extends over 12 amino acids. V was clipped by 6 bases and J by 6 bases, with 10 bases between them. CDR3 amino acids: CASSPLGDTQYF. In DNA form, the CDR3 reads TGTGCCAGCAGCCCCTTAGGGGATACGCAGTATTTT.

The chain recombines TRBV9 with TRBJ2-4, with TRBD1 as a possible D gene (6 bases). V lost 3 bases and J 0 bases, leaving 10 bases between the germline ends. CDR3 length: 15 amino acids. In germline, CDR1 is SGDLS, CDR2 YYNGEE. Here the CDR3 DNA reads TGTGCCAGCAGCGAACAGGGCCTAGCCAAAAACATTCAGTACTTC. Its protein product is CASSEQGLAKNIQYF.

The chain recombines TRBV4-2 with TRBJ2-7; TRBD1 matches at 9 bases. The V gene end was trimmed by 4 bases and the J gene end by 5 bases; junction bases not matched to a gene: 12. The CDR3 runs 16 residues. CDR1 and CDR2 (germline): LGHNA, YNFKEQ. The DNA for the CDR3 is TGTGCCAGCAGCCTGCCACGACAGGGGGTTTCCGACGAGCAGTACTTC. Amino acid sequence: CASSLPRQGVSDEQYF.

V usage is TRBV30 and J usage is TRBJ1-6; D is uncertain. Trimming took 3 bases from V and 10 from J, leaving 10 bases between them. From germline, CDR1 is GTSNPN and CDR2 SVGIG (reference sequence). The CDR3 has 12 amino acids. The CDR3 DNA sequence: TGTGCCTGGAGCGTCTTTCGGTCACCCCTCCACTTT. It yields the protein CAWSVFRSPLHF. Full variable domain (outside the CDR3, taken from reference TRBV30 and TRBJ1-6): SQTIHQWPATLVQPVGSPLSLECTVEGTSNPNLYWYRQAAGRGLQLLFYSVGIGQISSEVPQNLSASRPQDRQFILSSKKLLLSDSGFYLCAWSVFRSPLHFGNGTRLTVT.

This clone was counted at least ten times. V is TRBV5-1 and J is TRBJ1-4; perhaps TRBD1 as D (6 bases). Germline values: CDR1 SGHRS, CDR2 YFSETQ. The V gene lost 1 base and the J gene lost 5 bases, with 18 bases spanning the gap. The CDR3 has 17 amino acids. CDR3 in amino acids: CASSLRGLAERNEKLFF. CDR3 DNA sequence: TGCGCCAGCAGCTTGCGGGGGCTGGCAGAGAGGAATGAAAAACTGTTTTTT.

This chain links TRBV19 with TRBJ2-7; 13 bases align to TRBD2. The CDR3 is made up of 17 amino acids. The V gene's germline CDR1 is LNHDA and CDR2 SQIVND (reference sequence). With V trimmed by 3 bases and J by 2 bases, 7 bases remained unmatched. In DNA form, the CDR3 reads TGTGCCAGTAGTATGCGGACTAGCGGGAGTGGCCCCTACGAGCAGTACTTC. Amino acid sequence: CASSMRTSGSGPYEQYF.

The chain combines TRBV19 with TRBJ2-7, with D possibly being TRBD1 (7 bases). V lost 5 bases and J 3 bases, leaving 23 bases between the germline ends. CDR1 and CDR2 (germline): LNHDA, SQIVND (reference sequence). The CDR3 totals 17 residues. CDR3 nucleotides: TGTGCCAGTAGTCCAGGGCCAGGGGGAGGCTGGAGCTACGAGCAGTACTTC. Protein: CASSPGPGGGWSYEQYF.

CDR3 coding DNA: TGTGCCAGCAGCGCCCAAACAGGGACGTTCTTC. Protein sequence: CASSAQTGTFF. The V call is TRBV11-2, the J call TRBJ2-1, with D tentatively TRBD1 (6 bases). V lost 5 bases, J lost 15 bases, and 14 bases lay in between. CDR3 length equals 11 residues. Germline V gene sequence: CDR1 SGHAT, CDR2 FQNNGV.

The rearrangement uses TRBV4-1 and TRBJ1-2, with 8 bases fitting TRBD1. This CDR3 is 15 amino acids long. J lost 8 bases, V lost 2 bases, and 10 bases had no gene match. Germline V gene data show CDR1 as MGHRA and CDR2 as YSYEKL. CDR3 nucleotide sequence: TGCGCCAGCAGCCAACCCGGACAGGGACTAGGCGGCTACACCTTC. It translates to CASSQPGQGLGGYTF.

The genes are TRBV7-9 and TRBJ1-2; 7 nucleotides agree with TRBD1. The CDR3 sequence is 13 residues long. From germline, CDR1 is SEHNR and CDR2 FQNEAQ (reference sequence). V lost 5 bases to trimming and J lost 6 bases; unmatched junction nucleotides: 6. The DNA for the CDR3 is TGTGCCAGCAGCCCGGGACAGCAGGATGGCTACACCTTC. Encoded protein: CASSPGQQDGYTF.

The chain couples TRBV28 to TRBJ1-2; unclear D gene. Germline CDR1 reads MDHEN; CDR2 reads SYDVKM. Trimming shortened V by 2 bases and J by 5 bases, and 6 bases separated the two germline ends. The CDR3 loop spans 12 amino acids. The CDR3 loop reads CASSLGLYGYTF. The CDR3 DNA reads as TGTGCCAGCAGTTTAGGGCTTTATGGCTACACCTTC.

On this clone: This CDR3 is also generated by other DNA sequences in the sample. J is TRBJ2-7 and V is TRBV27; D may be TRBD2 (6 bases). V was pared by 2 bases and J by 0 bases, with 8 bases between. The germline gives CDR1 MNHEY, CDR2 SMNVEV (reference sequence). The CDR3 totals 14 residues. The CDR3 is CASSLGGVSYEQYF. CDR3 coding DNA: TGTGCCAGCAGTTTAGGAGGGGTCTCCTACGAGCAGTACTTC.

The chain links TRBV11-2 to TRBJ2-1; D not certain. The germline CDR1 and CDR2 sequences are SGHAT and FQNNGV. Between the trimmed V and J ends, which lost 0 bases and 7 bases, there was a span of 7 bases. CDR3 size: 13 residues. The CDR3 region is CASSLDVGNEQFF. As DNA, the CDR3 is TGTGCCAGCAGCTTAGATGTGGGAAATGAGCAGTTCTTC.

This chain uses TRBV4-1 with TRBJ1-5; 10 bases match TRBD1. The germline V gene encodes CDR1 MGHRA and CDR2 YSYEKL. The CDR3 spans 19 residues. J gave up 0 bases and V 1 base, and 9 bases lay outside the gene matches. CDR3 in DNA: TGCGCCAGCAGCCAAGTTCGAGGGACAGGGGAGTCTAGCAATCAGCCCCAGCATTTT. Residues: CASSQVRGTGESSNQPQHF.

As for this clone: This sample includes further DNA sequences coding for the same CDR3. The chain couples TRBV19 to TRBJ2-7, with D perhaps being TRBD1 or TRBD2 (6 bases each). The V gene lost 3 bases and the J gene lost 3 bases, with 15 bases spanning the gap. The germline gives CDR1 LNHDA, CDR2 SQIVND (reference sequence). The CDR3 is 15 amino acids. CDR3 DNA: TGTGCCAGTAGTATTTCCTCCGGGGGCAGCTACGAGCAGTACTTC. Translation gives CASSISSGGSYEQYF. The full variable domain, with the rest looked up from reference TRBV19 and TRBJ2-7, is DGGITQSPKYLFRKEGQNVTLSCEQNLNHDAMYWYRQDPGQGLRLIYYSQIVNDFQKGDIAEGYSVSREKKESFPLTVTSAQKNPTAFYLCASSISSGGSYEQYFGPGTRLTVT.

The chain recombines TRBV10-2 with TRBJ2-3; possible D gene TRBD1, 8 bases. CDR1 WSHSY and CDR2 SAAADI come from the germline V gene. The CDR3 consists of 16 residues. Trimming left V 7 bases short and J 2 bases short, with 19 bases between. CDR3 loop: CASTPADRDYTDTQYF. CDR3 nucleotides: TGCGCCAGCACCCCAGCGGACAGGGACTACACAGATACGCAGTATTTT.

Notes on this clone: This sample also contains other DNA sequences that code for the same CDR3. This chain connects TRBV12-5 to TRBJ2-3, with a possible D match to TRBD1 (6 bases). Germline assignment: CDR1 LGHNT and CDR2 FRNRAP. V lost 0 bases and J 0 bases, leaving 10 bases between the germline ends. This CDR3 is 16 amino acids long. The CDR3 protein is CASGLVQGTSTDTQYF. Written as DNA, the CDR3 is TGTGCTAGTGGTTTGGTACAGGGCACTAGCACAGATACGCAGTATTTT.

The V and J genes are TRBV9 and TRBJ2-1; D might be TRBD1 (6 bases). In germline, CDR1 is SGDLS, CDR2 YYNGEE. CDR3 length: 15 amino acids. The V gene lost 0 bases and the J gene lost 9 bases, with 16 bases spanning the gap. For the CDR3, the DNA is TGTGCCAGCAGCGTAGGCACCCGGGACACTAGTGAGCAGTTCTTC. Residues: CASSVGTRDTSEQFF. The full variable domain, completed using reference TRBV9 and TRBJ2-1, is DSGVTQTPKHLITATGQRVTLRCSPRSGDLSVYWYQQSLDQGLQFLIQYYNGEERAKGNILERFSAQQFPDLHSELNLSSLELGDSALYFCASSVGTRDTSEQFFGPGTRLTVL.

This clone showed up just once. J is TRBJ1-4 and V is TRBV7-9; D is undetermined. Trimming cost V 0 bases and J 15 bases, with 14 bases left between them. This CDR3 is 13 amino acids long. CDR1 is SEHNR and CDR2 is FQNEAQ in the germline V gene (reference sequence). The CDR3 here is CASSLAGPPQLFF. The CDR3 nucleotides are TGTGCCAGCAGCTTAGCGGGTCCTCCCCAGTTGTTTTTT. The full variable domain, completed using reference TRBV7-9 and TRBJ1-4, is DTGVSQNPRHKITKRGQNVTFRCDPISEHNRLYWYRQTLGQGPEFLTYFQNEAQLEKSRLLSDRFSAERPKGSFSTLEIQRTEQGDSAMYLCASSLAGPPQLFFGSGTQLSVL.

This clone appeared a single time. The CDR3 reads CASSHRTGYRSYNEQFF. CDR3 DNA: TGTGCCAGCAGCCATCGGACAGGGTACCGCTCCTACAATGAGCAGTTCTTC. The chain recombines TRBV5-8 with TRBJ2-1; 8 bases agree with TRBD1. This CDR3 spans 17 amino acids. Germline V gene lookup returns CDR1 SGHTS and CDR2 YDEGEE. V shed 4 bases, J shed 0 bases, and the junction held 9 bases outside the gene matches.

As concerns this clone: A single base separates this from a much larger clone, so it may be a read error. Different DNA sequences within this sample yield the same CDR3. The chain couples TRBV5-1 to TRBJ2-1; the D gene is possibly TRBD2 (6 bases). Trimming took off 4 bases at V and 4 bases at J, with 9 bases between the two ends. The CDR3 is made up of 13 amino acids. Germline-derived CDR1 and CDR2 are SGHRS and YFSETQ. The CDR3 nucleotides read TGCGCCAGCAGCCTGACTAGATACAATGAGCAGTTCTTC. This translates into CASSLTRYNEQFF.

The rearrangement links TRBV4-3 to TRBJ1-6; weak D call: TRBD1 (5 bases). Trimming removed 3 bases at V and 7 bases at J, with 10 bases between. Germline CDR1 is LGHNA and CDR2 is YSLEER. The CDR3 runs to 14 residues. The CDR3 sequence is CASSQQGGNSPLHF. CDR3 sequence (DNA): TGCGCCAGCAGCCAGCAGGGAGGGAATTCACCCCTCCACTTT.

This clone was recorded only once. V usage is TRBV2 and J usage is TRBJ2-1; D may be TRBD1 (5 bases). The CDR3 spans 14 residues. Trimming removed 4 bases from V and 2 bases from J, with 9 bases in between. Germline lookup yields CDR1 SNHLY and CDR2 FYNNEI. The CDR3 reads CASSAATAYNEQFF. The DNA for the CDR3 is TGTGCCAGCAGTGCTGCGACAGCCTACAATGAGCAGTTCTTC.

This clone has just one count. This sequence joins TRBV7-4 and TRBJ2-7; TRBD1 aligns across 10 bases. CDR1 is SGHVT, CDR2 SQSDAQ, per germline. V lost 5 bases to trimming and J lost 3 bases; unmatched junction nucleotides: 7. The CDR3 covers 15 residues. Here the CDR3 reads CASSPGGDRGYEQYF. As DNA, the CDR3 is TGTGCCAGCAGCCCCGGCGGGGACAGGGGCTACGAGCAGTACTTC.

V and J are TRBV27 and TRBJ1-5; weak D call: TRBD1 (5 bases). V lost 3 bases and J 0 bases, leaving 12 bases between the germline ends. The CDR3 runs 16 residues. The V gene's germline CDR1 is MNHEY and CDR2 SMNVEV (reference sequence). This CDR3 reads CASSFREPYSNQPQHF. The CDR3 DNA sequence: TGTGCCAGCAGTTTCAGGGAACCGTATAGCAATCAGCCCCAGCATTTT.